The source of this T cell receptor (beta chain) is a study of T cells in Graves' hyperthyroidism and ophthalmopathy. At least ten counts were recorded for this clonotype. The CDR3 totals 18 residues. V gave up 5 bases and J gave up 4 bases; unmatched junction bases: 15. Amplification of TCR beta CDR3 regions was performed using RNA transcripts as template. A set of HTBI primers served as the primers for a first-round RT-PCR of the TCR CDR3. Via MiXCR, TCRdb re-called the multiplex PCR reads, giving one row per CDR3 protein. The sample lists some 210,000 distinct CDR3 sequences; over 15% were seen once.

The sequenced sample consisted of blood. This rearrangement joins TRBV12-3 or TRBV12-4 to TRBJ2-3, with 10 bases lining up with TRBD2. This TCR came from a man between 45 and 60 years old with Graves' hyperthyroidism. CDR3 amino acids: CASSQNQPLAGDADTQYF. CDR3 nucleotides: TGTGCCAGCAGTCAAAATCAACCTCTAGCGGGAGATGCAGATACGCAGTATTTT.